This TCR beta chain is from a study of OX40 agonist ivuxolimab in advanced cancers. Study-wide background: Under the entry rules, prior anti-PD-1, anti-PD-L1 or anti-CTLA-4 therapy was allowed, and about 40% had some. There were three patients with partial responses, one having hepatocellular carcinoma and two cutaneous melanoma.

Germline V gene sequence: CDR1 GTSNPN, CDR2 SVGIG (reference sequence). The length of the CDR3 is 15 residues. V dropped 2 bases and J dropped 4 bases, with 15 bases sitting between them. At baseline, cycle 4 day 1, and cycle 7 day 1, blood was sampled. The data were produced by immunoSEQ multiplex PCR, yet TCRdb's version contains in-frame clones alone and is incomplete. The top ten clones hold around 35% of a sample with roughly 38,000 clones, around nine tenths of them seen once. The material was CD4+ or CD8+ T cells sorted from blood, obtained in a trial of the OX40 agonist ivuxolimab. The sequence was collected from an adult with an advanced solid tumor such as melanoma, head and neck, liver or kidney cancer. The chain carries TRBV30 and TRBJ1-5; D possibly corresponds to TRBD1 (5 bases). CDR3 in DNA: TGTGCCTGGAGTCCCTTTCGACAGTTAAATCAGCCCCAGCATTTT. This encodes CAWSPFRQLNQPQHF.